This TCR beta chain was sequenced in a study of OX40 agonist ivuxolimab in advanced cancers. As for the study in general: Three partial responders included one hepatocellular carcinoma patient and two cutaneous melanoma patients.

Some clones are missing from TCRdb's copy, which holds only in-frame ones; the method was immunoSEQ multiplex PCR. The table records roughly 59,000 clones, around 81% of them present only once. Notes on the study in general: Among the lowest peripheral clonal expansion occurred in 0.1-3.0 mg/kg partial responders.

At cycle 4 day 1, cycle 7 day 1, and baseline, blood was sampled. Trimming removed 5 bases from V and 12 bases from J, with 11 bases in between. There are 11 residues in the CDR3. The germline CDR1 and CDR2 sequences are SGHTA and FQGNSA. Remarks on this clone: Its matching antigen is unknown.

The source was CD4+ or CD8+ T cells sorted from blood, collected in a trial of the OX40 agonist ivuxolimab. The receptor comes from an adult with an advanced solid tumor such as melanoma, head and neck, liver or kidney cancer. The rearrangement joins TRBV7-2 to TRBJ2-1, with a possible D match to TRBD1 (5 bases). The CDR3 here is CASSHGQGQFF. CDR3 coding DNA: TGTGCCAGCAGCCATGGACAAGGGCAGTTCTTC.